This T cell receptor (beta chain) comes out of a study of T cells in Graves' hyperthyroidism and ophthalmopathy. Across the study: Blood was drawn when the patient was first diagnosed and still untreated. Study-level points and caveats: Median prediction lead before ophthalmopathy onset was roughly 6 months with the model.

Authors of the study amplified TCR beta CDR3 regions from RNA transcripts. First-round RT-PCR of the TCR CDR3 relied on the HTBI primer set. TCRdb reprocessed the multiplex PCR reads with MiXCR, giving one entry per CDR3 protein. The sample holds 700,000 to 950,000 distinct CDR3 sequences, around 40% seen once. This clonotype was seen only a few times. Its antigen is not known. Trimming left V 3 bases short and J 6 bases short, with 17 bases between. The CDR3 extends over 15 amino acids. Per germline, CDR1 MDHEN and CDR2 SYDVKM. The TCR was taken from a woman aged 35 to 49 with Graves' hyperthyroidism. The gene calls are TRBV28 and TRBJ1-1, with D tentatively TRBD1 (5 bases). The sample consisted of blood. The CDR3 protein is CASSFRPLRDPEAFF. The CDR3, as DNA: TGTGCCAGCAGTTTCCGACCTTTGAGGGACCCTGAAGCTTTCTTT.